One sample yielded the 2 T cell receptor beta chains listed below, sequenced in a study of cytomegalovirus exposure and HLA in healthy donors. The primer mix had 60 Vbeta and 13 Jbeta primers. The table came from immunoSEQ multiplex PCR; TCRdb's copy has only in-frame clones and leaves some out. The sample lists about 130,000 clones; over 80% were seen once. Input material: PBMCs. All receptors derive from a boy between 10 and 17 years old in good health and CMV-seronegative.

The gene calls are TRBV10-3 and TRBJ1-1; D uncertain. The CDR3 consists of 15 residues. V was cut by 6 bases and J by 4 bases, with 18 bases left in between. In germline, CDR1 is ENHRY, CDR2 SYGVKD. The CDR3 nucleotides read TGTGCCATCAGGAAGACAAGCCCGGAGGGCACTGAAGCTTTCTTT. It is translated as CAIRKTSPEGTEAFF.

The chain uses TRBV19 and TRBJ1-2; D is uncertain. Trimming stripped 3 bases from V and 5 bases from J, with 4 bases between. The CDR3 runs to 11 residues. CDR1 is LNHDA and CDR2 is SQIVND in the germline V gene (reference sequence). This chain's CDR3 is CASSINYGYTF. The CDR3 region has the DNA TGTGCCAGTAGTATCAATTATGGCTACACCTTC.